These 28 T cell receptor beta chains came from one sample sequenced in a study of T cells in tumors and immune-related adverse events. TCRdb keeps only in-frame clones here, not all; method: immunoSEQ multiplex PCR. The table has about 24,000 clones, around 90% seen once; the top ten hold 1.3% to 1.5%. The sequencing here drew on lymph node tissue, taken from a patient treated with anti-PD-1 therapy. These receptors were collected from a female donor with metastatic renal cell carcinoma.

The V gene is TRBV7-2, the J gene TRBJ2-5; D remains ambiguous. CDR3 length equals 13 residues. Trimming took 3 bases from V and 2 from J, leaving 7 bases between them. Germline lookup yields CDR1 SGHTA and CDR2 FQGNSA. This CDR3 reads CASSFGLQETQYF. The CDR3, as DNA: TGTGCCAGCAGCTTCGGCCTACAAGAGACCCAGTACTTC.

V is TRBV5-4 and J is TRBJ1-5, with 10 positions matching TRBD1. From germline, CDR1 is SGHNT and CDR2 YYREEE (reference sequence). The V segment lost 4 bases and the J segment 2 bases; nucleotides outside the gene matches: 3. The CDR3 sequence is 15 residues long. This chain's CDR3 is CASSPGTGGNQPQHF. In DNA form, the CDR3 reads TGTGCCAGCAGCCCCGGGACAGGGGGCAATCAGCCCCAGCATTTT.

This rearrangement joins TRBV25-1 to TRBJ2-1; D is uncertain. The CDR3 spans 11 residues. The germline V gene encodes CDR1 MGHDK and CDR2 SYGVNS. V lost 3 bases, J lost 4 bases, and 1 base lay in between. The CDR3 DNA is TGTGCCAGCAGTGATTACAATGAGCAGTTCTTC. Its translation: CASSDYNEQFF.

This sequence joins TRBV5-6 and TRBJ1-2, with TRBD1 identical over 12 bases. Germline assignment: CDR1 SGHDT and CDR2 YYEEEE. Germline trimming cut 4 bases from V and 6 bases from J; bases unmatched to any gene: 7. The CDR3 sequence is 15 residues long. The CDR3 sequence is CASSHPRDRGHGYTF. DNA for the CDR3: TGTGCCAGCAGCCACCCCCGGGACAGGGGGCATGGCTACACCTTC. The entire variable domain, with the rest obtained from reference TRBV5-6 and TRBJ1-2, is as follows: DAGVTQSPTHLIKTRGQQVTLRCSPKSGHDTVSWYQQALGQGPQFIFQYYEEEERQRGNFPDRFSGHQFPNYSSELNVNALLLGDSALYLCASSHPRDRGHGYTFGSGTRLTVV.

The J gene is TRBJ1-2, the V gene TRBV27; TRBD1 agrees at 8 bases. This CDR3 is built from 14 residues. V lost 5 bases to trimming and J lost 6 bases; unmatched junction nucleotides: 8. Per the germline V gene, CDR1 is MNHEY and CDR2 is SMNVEV (reference sequence). CDR3 sequence reads: CASSKDRDGHGYTF. The CDR3 nucleotides read TGTGCCAGCAGTAAGGACAGGGATGGGCATGGCTACACCTTC.

The chain couples TRBV6-1 to TRBJ2-7, with D unclear. The length of the CDR3 is 10 residues. V lost 7 bases and J 7 bases, leaving 8 bases between the germline ends. Germline V lookup: CDR1 MNHNS, CDR2 SASEGT. The CDR3 spells CASNSKEQYF. Here the CDR3 DNA reads TGTGCCAGCAACTCTAAGGAGCAGTACTTC.

The CDR3 coding sequence is TGTGCCAGCACGGATGATAATTCCGGGGAGCTGTTTTTT. Translated: CASTDDNSGELFF. This sequence joins TRBV5-4 and TRBJ2-2; D is unresolved. The CDR3 has 13 residues. The germline CDR1 and CDR2 sequences are SGHNT and YYREEE (reference sequence). The ends were cut back, 6 bases at V and 6 bases at J, with 12 bases in the middle. Filled out from reference TRBV5-4 and TRBJ2-2, the complete variable domain reads ETGVTQSPTHLIKTRGQQVTLRCSSQSGHNTVSWYQQALGQGPQFIFQYYREEENGRGNFPPRFSGLQFPNYSSELNVNALELDDSALYLCASTDDNSGELFFGEGSRLTVL.

The chain is built from TRBV11-2 and TRBJ1-6, with a possible D match to TRBD1 (6 bases). The CDR3 loop spans 15 amino acids. Germline loops: CDR1 SGHAT, CDR2 FQNNGV. Trimming took 4 bases from V and 4 from J, leaving 11 bases between them. This CDR3 is CASSWTVPYNSPLHF. In nucleotides, the CDR3 is TGTGCCAGCAGCTGGACAGTCCCTTATAATTCACCCCTCCACTTT. Supplemented by reference TRBV11-2 and TRBJ1-6, the full variable domain reads EAGVAQSPRYKIIEKRQSVAFWCNPISGHATLYWYQQILGQGPKLLIQFQNNGVVDDSQLPKDRFSAERLKGVDSTLKIQPAKLEDSAVYLCASSWTVPYNSPLHFGNGTRLTVT.

This clone has only one observation. V and J are TRBV19 and TRBJ1-1; 8 bases align to TRBD1. The V segment lost 4 bases and the J segment 1 base; nucleotides outside the gene matches: 5. The length of the CDR3 is 15 residues. Per the germline V gene, CDR1 is LNHDA and CDR2 is SQIVND (reference sequence). The DNA for the CDR3 is TGTGCCAGTAGTAACCGGGACAGGCAGAACACTGAAGCTTTCTTT. Amino acids: CASSNRDRQNTEAFF.

The table lists this clone with a count of one. V is TRBV7-6 and J is TRBJ2-2; 7 nucleotides line up with TRBD1. The CDR3 length is 15 residues. Germline loops: CDR1 SGHVS, CDR2 FNYEAQ. Trimming removed 1 base from V and 1 base from J; junction bases left unmatched: 0. The DNA of the CDR3 is TGTGCCAGCAGCTTAGGACAGGGGAACACCGGGGAGCTGTTTTTT. As protein: CASSLGQGNTGELFF.

This chain joins TRBV29-1 and TRBJ1-4; the D gene is possibly TRBD1 (6 bases). V was shortened by 2 bases and J by 8 bases, with 9 bases between the two germline ends. The CDR3 spans 12 residues. Germline assignment: CDR1 SQVTM and CDR2 ANQGSEA. CDR3 DNA sequence: TGCAGCGTTGAAACAGGGCGGGAAAAACTGTTTTTT. This sequence encodes CSVETGREKLFF.

The V and J genes are TRBV14 and TRBJ2-5; 12 positions agree with TRBD1. This CDR3 contains 18 residues. Losses at the gene ends were 1 base for V and 5 bases for J; bases not matched to a gene: 11. Germline lookup yields CDR1 SGHDN and CDR2 FVKESK. CDR3 region: CASSQAWDRGLDGETQYF. The CDR3 DNA reads as TGTGCCAGCAGCCAAGCGTGGGACAGGGGGCTCGATGGCGAGACCCAGTACTTC.

The chain employs TRBV6-1 and TRBJ2-1; weak D call: TRBD2 (6 bases). The CDR3 is 14 residues long. V was clipped by 3 bases and J by 4 bases, with 10 bases between them. Germline-derived CDR1 and CDR2 are MNHNS and SASEGT. CDR3 residues: CASSDLLAYNEQFF. CDR3 coding DNA: TGTGCCAGCAGTGACCTACTAGCATACAATGAGCAGTTCTTC.

The gene calls are TRBV2 and TRBJ2-5; D gene ambiguous. Trimming took off 3 bases at V and 5 bases at J, with 10 bases between the two ends. Germline V CDR1 and CDR2: SNHLY, FYNNEI. The CDR3 covers 13 residues. CDR3 region: CASSDSTPETQYF. The DNA of the CDR3 is TGTGCCAGCAGTGACTCTACCCCCGAGACCCAGTACTTC.

This chain connects TRBV28 to TRBJ2-7; TRBD1 might be the D (7 bases). Trimming removed 7 bases at V and 3 bases at J, with 19 bases between. The CDR3 runs 15 residues. The germline V gene encodes CDR1 MDHEN and CDR2 SYDVKM. The CDR3 region has the DNA TGTGCCAGCACCCTTGCAGGGGGGACTTACTACGAGCAGTACTTC. Translated: CASTLAGGTYYEQYF.

This chain links TRBV7-8 with TRBJ2-5; D is uncertain. Trimming cost V 6 bases and J 5 bases, with 16 bases left between them. The CDR3 length is 14 residues. Germline V gene sequence: CDR1 SGHVS, CDR2 FQNEAQ. The CDR3 DNA follows: TGTGCCAGCAGTAGATATCCAGGCTTTGAGACCCAGTACTTC. Translating gives CASSRYPGFETQYF.

V usage is TRBV6-5 and J usage is TRBJ2-5; possibly TRBD1 or TRBD2 for D (5 bases each). Trimming cost V 6 bases and J 7 bases, with 12 bases left between them. The CDR3 runs to 12 residues. In germline, CDR1 is MNHEY, CDR2 SVGAGI. The CDR3 nucleotides are TGTGCCAGCAGACAGGAGGCCGGGACCCAGTACTTC. This translates into CASRQEAGTQYF.

This clone appeared a few times. This chain uses TRBV10-1 with TRBJ2-2; unclear D gene. The length of the CDR3 is 15 residues. Germline V gene lookup returns CDR1 WNHNN and CDR2 SYGVQD (reference sequence). The V end lost 0 bases, the J end lost 1 base, and 6 bases lay between the germline ends. The CDR3 sequence: CASSESGRNTGELFF. The CDR3 DNA follows: TGCGCCAGCAGTGAGTCAGGACGGAACACCGGGGAGCTGTTTTTT.

The rearrangement joins TRBV18 to TRBJ1-1; TRBD1 matches at 7 bases. The V gene end was trimmed by 5 bases and the J gene end by 8 bases; junction bases not matched to a gene: 5. Germline lookup yields CDR1 KGHSH and CDR2 LQKENI. The CDR3 is 12 amino acids. The DNA of the CDR3 is TGTGCCAGCTCAGGACAGGAAAGGGAAGCTTTCTTT. It is translated as CASSGQEREAFF.

This rearrangement joins TRBV5-1 to TRBJ1-2; D is unclear. Germline lookup yields CDR1 SGHRS and CDR2 YFSETQ. This CDR3 contains 15 residues. V lost 5 bases, J lost 4 bases, and 18 bases lay in between. Written as DNA, the CDR3 is TGCGCCAGCAGTTTGCGGTCAGGCCCCTCCTATGGCTACACCTTC. Its protein is CASSLRSGPSYGYTF.

CDR3 sequence: CASSFTGQGQETQYF. CDR3 sequence (DNA): TGTGCCAGCAGCTTCACCGGACAGGGCCAAGAGACCCAGTACTTC. The chain joins TRBV7-2 to TRBJ2-5, with 8 bases matching TRBD1. The germline CDR1 and CDR2 sequences are SGHTA and FQGNSA. J lost 1 base, V lost 3 bases, and 4 bases had no gene match. The CDR3 consists of 15 residues.

J is TRBJ2-1 and V is TRBV7-9; the D gene could be TRBD1 or TRBD2 (5 bases each). This CDR3 spans 17 amino acids. The V gene lost 1 base and the J gene lost 0 bases, with 13 bases spanning the gap. CDR1 and CDR2 from the germline V gene are SEHNR and FQNEAQ (reference sequence). This CDR3 is CASSLGSWGTSYNEQFF. The CDR3 DNA follows: TGTGCCAGCAGCTTAGGATCGTGGGGGACCTCCTACAATGAGCAGTTCTTC.

The genes are TRBV11-3 and TRBJ2-3, with 12 bases matching TRBD2. The CDR3 sequence is 16 residues long. J lost 5 bases, V lost 2 bases, and 5 bases had no gene match. Looked up from germline, CDR1 is SGHNT and CDR2 is YENEEA. CDR3 sequence: CASSLRLAGGIDTQYF. In DNA, the CDR3 is TGTGCCAGCAGCTTAAGGCTAGCGGGAGGGATAGATACGCAGTATTTT.

The chain recombines TRBV19 with TRBJ1-5, with D unresolved. The CDR3 is 15 residues long. V gave up 3 bases and J gave up 1 base, with 10 bases separating them. Germline V gene lookup returns CDR1 LNHDA and CDR2 SQIVND (reference sequence). This CDR3 is CASSMRFGSNQPQHF. The CDR3 bases are TGTGCCAGTAGTATGAGGTTTGGGAGCAATCAGCCCCAGCATTTT.

The rearrangement joins TRBV6-6 to TRBJ1-2; D ambiguous. Per germline, CDR1 MNHNY and CDR2 SVGAGI (reference sequence). The CDR3 has 11 amino acids. Trimming pared 4 bases from V and 7 bases from J, leaving 7 bases between. CDR3 coding DNA: TGTGCCAGCAGTTCGAGTCTTGGCTACACCTTC. Residues: CASSSSLGYTF.

The chain links TRBV5-1 to TRBJ1-1, with D perhaps matching TRBD1 (6 bases). V shed 2 bases and J shed 1 base, with 9 bases lying between them. This CDR3 is 14 amino acids long. Germline loops: CDR1 SGHRS, CDR2 YFSETQ. The CDR3 sequence: CASSFGTPNTEAFF. The CDR3 bases are TGCGCCAGCAGCTTCGGGACACCGAACACTGAAGCTTTCTTT.

This clone was seen a single time. The genes are TRBV5-6 and TRBJ2-7; the match to TRBD2 covers 10 bases. The junction had 4 bases not matched to a gene; V was cut back by 2 bases and J by 5 bases. The V gene's germline CDR1 is SGHDT and CDR2 YYEEEE. This CDR3 has 14 residues. CDR3 in amino acids: CASSFSGRNNEQYF. Written as DNA, the CDR3 is TGTGCCAGCAGCTTTAGCGGGAGGAACAACGAGCAGTACTTC.

The chain is built from TRBV29-1 and TRBJ2-3; D may match TRBD1 or TRBD2 (5 bases each). V was trimmed by 6 bases and J by 2 bases, leaving 9 bases between them. Germline V gene sequence: CDR1 SQVTM, CDR2 ANQGSEA. This CDR3 has 12 amino acids. CDR3 residues: CSVRDPTDTQYF. The CDR3 DNA follows: TGCAGCGTCCGGGACCCCACAGATACGCAGTATTTT.